This TCR beta chain originates from a study of shared clonotypes between healthy human individuals. A CD45RA+ naive subset and a CD45RA-negative memory subset were split from CD4+ cells. At the deep level, the assay was run. Over several immunoSEQ plates, each subset's genomic DNA was distributed in even portions. This table comes from immunoSEQ multiplex PCR, and its TCRdb copy is limited to in-frame clones, with some not included. The repertoire holds 850,000 to 1,200,000 clones, with about 75% as singletons. The CDR3 is 13 residues long. The V end was cut by 7 bases, the J end by 4 bases, with 13 bases between. Germline-derived CDR1 and CDR2 are MNHEY and SVGAGI.

This sequence was found in a man aged 18-30 years in good health. V and J are TRBV6-5 and TRBJ2-5, with D perhaps TRBD1 (5 bases). The sample taken for sequencing was memory CD4+ T cells sorted from blood. Subset of the sample: CD45RA-negative fraction. CDR3 nucleotides: TGTGCCAGCAAGGGTGGGGCACTAGAGACCCAGTACTTC. Translated, it gives CASKGGALETQYF.